This T cell receptor beta chain came from a study of beta chain features in type 1 diabetes. Expressed TCRB transcripts were sequenced because the entire RNA isolate underwent reverse transcription. Data came from immunoSEQ multiplex PCR; TCRdb stores just in-frame clones and leaves some out. The repertoire holds hundreds of thousands of clones, with about a tenth as singletons. Germline-derived CDR1 and CDR2 are ENHRY and SYGVKD. Trimming shortened V by 7 bases and J by 2 bases, and 11 bases separated the two germline ends. The CDR3 length is 13 residues. General study findings and limits: A definitive answer on HLA type influencing TCRB rearrangement was not reached here. There was a moderate but significant shortening of TCRB CDR3s in all four CD4+ subsets of Type 1 diabetes patients.

On this clone itself: Its target is unknown.

What was sequenced was naive CD4+ T cells from blood. The V gene is TRBV10-3, the J gene TRBJ1-1; a possible D gene is TRBD1 (5 bases). This clonotype was obtained from a man between 25 and 39 years old with type 1 diabetes. The CDR3 here is CAITLTENTEAFF. As DNA, the CDR3 is TGTGCCATCACTCTGACAGAAAACACTGAAGCTTTCTTT.